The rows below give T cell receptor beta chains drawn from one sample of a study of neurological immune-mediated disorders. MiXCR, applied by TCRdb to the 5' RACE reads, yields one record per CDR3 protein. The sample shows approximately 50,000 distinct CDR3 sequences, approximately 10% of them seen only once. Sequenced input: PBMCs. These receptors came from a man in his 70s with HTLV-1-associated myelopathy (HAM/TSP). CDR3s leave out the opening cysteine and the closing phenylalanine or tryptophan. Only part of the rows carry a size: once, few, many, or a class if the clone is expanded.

cdr3_aa: ASSVRGPALEQY
clone_size: many
j_call: TRBJ2-7
v_call: TRBV7-2

cdr3_aa: ASSLGDRASDTQY
clone_size: many
j_call: TRBJ2-3
v_call: TRBV7-6

cdr3_aa: SARGQATKFFYEQY
clone_size: many
j_call: TRBJ2-7
v_call: TRBV20-1

cdr3_aa: SASISSGVPRT
clone_size: many
j_call: TRBJ1-2
v_call: TRBV20-1

cdr3_aa: ASSSQAGSRPHEQY
clone_size: many
j_call: TRBJ2-7
v_call: TRBV7-2

cdr3_aa: ASSAGDQETQY
clone_size: many
j_call: TRBJ2-5
v_call: TRBV5-1

cdr3_aa: ASSLTGGSSIQY
clone_size: many
j_call: TRBJ2-4
v_call: TRBV4-2

cdr3_aa: ASSLPPETQY
clone_size: many
j_call: TRBJ2-5
v_call: TRBV7-8

cdr3_aa: ASNHRGLGNEQF
clone_size: many
j_call: TRBJ2-1
v_call: TRBV9

cdr3_aa: ASSLESVAGAF
clone_size: medium-sized
j_call: TRBJ1-1
v_call: TRBV5-1

cdr3_aa: ASSPSRRRADEQY
clone_size: many
j_call: TRBJ2-7
v_call: TRBV7-2

cdr3_aa: ASSLDRGRYEQY
clone_size: many
j_call: TRBJ2-7
v_call: TRBV12-3/TRBV12-4

cdr3_aa: ASSGTRNEQF
clone_size: many
j_call: TRBJ2-1
v_call: TRBV6-5

cdr3_aa: ASCMANTGELF
clone_size: few
j_call: TRBJ2-2
v_call: TRBV6-5

cdr3_aa: ASMVGWTGREKLF
clone_size: few
j_call: TRBJ1-4
v_call: TRBV2

cdr3_aa: ASSPQRRRRSSGNTIY
clone_size: many
j_call: TRBJ1-3
v_call: TRBV21-1

cdr3_aa: ASSLASALAGADTQY
clone_size: many
j_call: TRBJ2-3
v_call: TRBV5-1

cdr3_aa: ASSGVGDRGPPYEQY
clone_size: many
j_call: TRBJ2-7
v_call: TRBV5-6

cdr3_aa: SAVRFTSGRGVYNEQF
clone_size: many
j_call: TRBJ2-1
v_call: TRBV29-1

cdr3_aa: ASSFAQSYEQY
clone_size: many
j_call: TRBJ2-7
v_call: TRBV6-6

cdr3_aa: SADDKTTYNEQF
clone_size: many
j_call: TRBJ2-1
v_call: TRBV20-1

cdr3_aa: ASSERAQGNSPLH
clone_size: many
j_call: TRBJ1-6
v_call: TRBV9

cdr3_aa: ATSDPSGDRVRELF
clone_size: many
j_call: TRBJ2-2
v_call: TRBV24-1

cdr3_aa: ASRLAGVYEQY
clone_size: many
j_call: TRBJ2-7
v_call: TRBV28

cdr3_aa: SARGDGYT
clone_size: many
j_call: TRBJ1-2
v_call: TRBV20-1

cdr3_aa: ASSLEAASGLVEQY
clone_size: many
j_call: TRBJ2-7
v_call: TRBV28

cdr3_aa: ASSVGGAVDSTQY
clone_size: many
j_call: TRBJ2-3
v_call: TRBV9

cdr3_aa: SASTGQFVGEQF
clone_size: many
j_call: TRBJ2-1
v_call: TRBV20-1

cdr3_aa: ASSSPSVGKEQY
clone_size: many
j_call: TRBJ2-7
v_call: TRBV27

cdr3_aa: ASKFQGRYEQY
clone_size: many
j_call: TRBJ2-7
v_call: TRBV12-3/TRBV12-4

cdr3_aa: ASSFWGRPNQPQH
clone_size: many
j_call: TRBJ1-5
v_call: TRBV28

cdr3_aa: ASNYSRTGGTDTQY
clone_size: many
j_call: TRBJ2-3
v_call: TRBV11-3

cdr3_aa: ASSYRGQTEAF
clone_size: many
j_call: TRBJ1-1
v_call: TRBV6-5

cdr3_aa: SGSVNTEAF
clone_size: many
j_call: TRBJ1-1
v_call: TRBV29-1

cdr3_aa: ASSSSSSSVNTEAF
clone_size: many
j_call: TRBJ1-1
v_call: TRBV5-1

cdr3_aa: SVGQSNFDTQY
clone_size: many
j_call: TRBJ2-3
v_call: TRBV29-1

cdr3_aa: ASSLSMLSGNTIY
clone_size: many
j_call: TRBJ1-3
v_call: TRBV9

cdr3_aa: ASIGITQEQY
clone_size: -
j_call: TRBJ2-7
v_call: TRBV12-3/TRBV12-4

cdr3_aa: SALGTSGLSGNEQF
clone_size: many
j_call: TRBJ2-1
v_call: TRBV20-1

cdr3_aa: ASSFTPSPNTEAF
clone_size: many
j_call: TRBJ1-1
v_call: TRBV12-3/TRBV12-4

cdr3_aa: SVLQGSTYEQY
clone_size: -
j_call: TRBJ2-7
v_call: TRBV29-1

cdr3_aa: ASSLTLSGGTEAF
clone_size: many
j_call: TRBJ1-1
v_call: TRBV7-9

cdr3_aa: SAREMNLLLGNQPQH
clone_size: many
j_call: TRBJ1-5
v_call: TRBV20-1

cdr3_aa: ASRLSGRGATDTQY
clone_size: many
j_call: TRBJ2-3
v_call: TRBV7-2

cdr3_aa: SVRRRFGETQY
clone_size: many
j_call: TRBJ2-5
v_call: TRBV20-1

cdr3_aa: ASSLERVNQYGYT
clone_size: many
j_call: TRBJ1-2
v_call: TRBV7-2

cdr3_aa: ASRGRAGSTDTQY
clone_size: medium-sized
j_call: TRBJ2-3
v_call: TRBV5-5

cdr3_aa: ASSLGPRDEQY
clone_size: many
j_call: TRBJ2-7
v_call: TRBV7-3

cdr3_aa: ASSVTEINEQF
clone_size: many
j_call: TRBJ2-1
v_call: TRBV9

cdr3_aa: ASSLAVAGGRGGSYEQY
clone_size: many
j_call: TRBJ2-7
v_call: TRBV7-2

cdr3_aa: ASSLELASEQF
clone_size: -
j_call: TRBJ2-1
v_call: TRBV7-9

cdr3_aa: ASSSQDTAYEQY
clone_size: many
j_call: TRBJ2-7
v_call: TRBV7-2

cdr3_aa: ASSQDDRRIYGYT
clone_size: many
j_call: TRBJ1-2
v_call: TRBV4-3

cdr3_aa: ASSLGDPVAGELF
clone_size: -
j_call: TRBJ2-2
v_call: TRBV7-6